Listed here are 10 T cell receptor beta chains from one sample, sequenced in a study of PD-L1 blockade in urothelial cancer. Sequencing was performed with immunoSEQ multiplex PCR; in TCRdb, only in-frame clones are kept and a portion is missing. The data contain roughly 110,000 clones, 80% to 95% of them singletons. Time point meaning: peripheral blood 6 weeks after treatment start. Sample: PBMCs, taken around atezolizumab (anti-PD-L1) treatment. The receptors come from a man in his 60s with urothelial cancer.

The CDR3 sequence: CASSANRGSNQPQHF. The CDR3 DNA reads as TGTGCCAGCAGCGCAAACAGGGGGAGCAATCAGCCCCAGCATTTT. The V call is TRBV7-2, the J call TRBJ1-5; 8 nucleotides match TRBD1. Germline CDR1 SGHTA, CDR2 FQGNSA. The V segment lost 5 bases and the J segment 1 base; nucleotides outside the gene matches: 4. The CDR3 consists of 15 residues. The whole variable domain, filled in from reference TRBV7-2 and TRBJ1-5, reads GAGVSQSPSNKVTEKGKDVELRCDPISGHTALYWYRQSLGQGLEFLIYFQGNSAPDKSGLPSDRFSAERTGGSVSTLTIQRTQQEDSAVYLCASSANRGSNQPQHFGDGTRLSIL.

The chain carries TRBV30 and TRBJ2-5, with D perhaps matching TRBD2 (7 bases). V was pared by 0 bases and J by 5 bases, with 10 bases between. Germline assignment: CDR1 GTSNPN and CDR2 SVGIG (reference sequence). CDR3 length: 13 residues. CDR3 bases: TGTGCCTGGAGTGTAAGGGGGGGCGAGACCCAGTACTTC. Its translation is CAWSVRGGETQYF. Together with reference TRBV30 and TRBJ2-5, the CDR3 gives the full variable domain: SQTIHQWPATLVQPVGSPLSLECTVEGTSNPNLYWYRQAAGRGLQLLFYSVGIGQISSEVPQNLSASRPQDRQFILSSKKLLLSDSGFYLCAWSVRGGETQYFGPGTRLLVL.

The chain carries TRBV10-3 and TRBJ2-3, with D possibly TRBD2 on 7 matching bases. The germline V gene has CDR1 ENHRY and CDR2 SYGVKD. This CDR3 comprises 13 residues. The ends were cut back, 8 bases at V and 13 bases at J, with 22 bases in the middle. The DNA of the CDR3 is TGTGCCATCGCGGTCGGGGGGCAACGGGAAAAGTATTTT. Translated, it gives CAIAVGGQREKYF.

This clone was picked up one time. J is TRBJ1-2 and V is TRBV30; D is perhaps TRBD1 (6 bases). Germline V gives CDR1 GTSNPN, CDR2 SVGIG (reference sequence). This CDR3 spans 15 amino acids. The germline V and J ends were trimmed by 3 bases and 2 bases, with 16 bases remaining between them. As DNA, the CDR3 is TGTGCCTGGAGCCTGGGGGGGGCAACGAACTATGGCTACACCTTC. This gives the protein CAWSLGGATNYGYTF.

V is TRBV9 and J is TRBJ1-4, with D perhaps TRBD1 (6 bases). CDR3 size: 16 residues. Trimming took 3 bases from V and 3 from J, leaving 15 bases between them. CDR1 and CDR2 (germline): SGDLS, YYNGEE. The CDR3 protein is CASSGDIGAPNEKLFF. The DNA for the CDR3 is TGTGCCAGCAGCGGGGACATCGGGGCGCCTAATGAAAAACTGTTTTTT.

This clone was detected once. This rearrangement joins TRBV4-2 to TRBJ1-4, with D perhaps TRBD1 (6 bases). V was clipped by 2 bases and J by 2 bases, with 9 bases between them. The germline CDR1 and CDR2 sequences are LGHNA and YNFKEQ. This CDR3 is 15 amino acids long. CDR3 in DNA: TGTGCCAGCAGCCAACAACAGGGTACTAATGAAAAACTGTTTTTT. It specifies CASSQQQGTNEKLFF.

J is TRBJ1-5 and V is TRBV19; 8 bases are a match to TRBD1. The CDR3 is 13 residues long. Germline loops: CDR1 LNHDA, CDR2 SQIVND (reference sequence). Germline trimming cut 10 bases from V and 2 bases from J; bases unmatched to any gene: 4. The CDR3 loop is CATDRGGNQPQHF. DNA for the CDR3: TGTGCCACCGACAGGGGCGGCAATCAGCCCCAGCATTTT.

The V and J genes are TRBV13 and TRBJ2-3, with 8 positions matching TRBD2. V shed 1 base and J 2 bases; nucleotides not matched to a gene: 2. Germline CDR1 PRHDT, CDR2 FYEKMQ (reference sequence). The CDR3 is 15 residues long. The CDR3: CASSLAGGYTDTQYF. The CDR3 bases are TGTGCCAGCAGCTTAGCGGGGGGGTACACAGATACGCAGTATTTT.

CDR3 protein: CASSLKSSDTQYF. In nucleotides, the CDR3 is TGCGCCAGCAGCTTAAAATCATCAGATACGCAGTATTTT. This chain connects TRBV5-1 to TRBJ2-3, with D uncertain. The ends were cut back, 2 bases at V and 4 bases at J, with 8 bases in the middle. The CDR3 is 13 amino acids. In germline, CDR1 is SGHRS, CDR2 YFSETQ.

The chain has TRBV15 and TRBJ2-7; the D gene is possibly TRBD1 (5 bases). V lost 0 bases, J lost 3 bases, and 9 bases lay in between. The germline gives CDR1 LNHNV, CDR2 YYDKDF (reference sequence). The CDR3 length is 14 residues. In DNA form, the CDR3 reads TGTGCCACCAGCAGAGATAGGGGTAGCTACGAGCAGTACTTC. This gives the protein CATSRDRGSYEQYF.